The 31 T cell receptor beta chains in this list originate from one sample, sequenced in a study of regulatory T cells in long-lasting Graves disease (dated by TCRdb to the early 2020s). The library was generated by multiplex PCR. TCRdb names Illumina HiSeq 4000 as the instrument used. TCR beta libraries were built with iRepertoire HTBI primers and Arm-PCR amplification of CDR3 regions. The public reads were reprocessed in TCRdb via fastp at Q25 and MiXCR, keeping in-frame beta chains. All rows with the same CDR3 protein become a single entry with the most common DNA and genes. The sample includes some 250,000 distinct CDR3 sequences, with around 19% observed a single time. Jointly, the top ten make up 14% of the sample. The time point tag for this specimen amounts to: newly diagnosed GD, antithyroid drugs for less than 3 months. For both TCR sequencing and RNA sequencing, RNA was extracted from PBMCs in TRIzol.

Another study also made use of these data, one on T cells in Graves' hyperthyroidism and ophthalmopathy.

The sequenced sample was peripheral blood mononuclear cells (PBMCs), obtained at new diagnosis, from a patient treated with antithyroid drugs. Receptor source: a woman aged 25 to 39 with Graves disease. Donor details come from another sample of the same person, matched by shared clones.

This clonotype was picked up a small number of times. In DNA form, the CDR3 reads TGTGCCACCAGCAGAGACACTCCGACAGGTTCGGGGTATCAGCCCCAGCATTTT. It translates to CATSRDTPTGSGYQPQHF. V and J are TRBV15 and TRBJ1-5, with D maybe TRBD1 (6 bases). The germline V gene encodes CDR1 LNHNV and CDR2 YYDKDF (reference sequence). Trimming shortened V by 0 bases and J by 5 bases, and 20 bases separated the two germline ends. This CDR3 is built from 18 residues.

This clonotype has a single count. The chain couples TRBV5-1 to TRBJ1-2; D unresolved. The ends were cut back, 7 bases at V and 11 bases at J, with 21 bases in the middle. The length of the CDR3 is 13 residues. Germline V gene lookup returns CDR1 SGHRS and CDR2 YFSETQ. In DNA, the CDR3 is TGCGCCAGCCGCCTCACCAAAGAGTTGTCTTACACCTTC. This gives the protein CASRLTKELSYTF.

The sample holds many counts of this clonotype. This chain uses TRBV4-1 with TRBJ2-6; either TRBD1 or TRBD2 may supply D (5 bases each). Germline CDR1 is MGHRA and CDR2 is YSYEKL. The V end was cut by 4 bases, the J end by 1 base, with 14 bases between. The CDR3 runs 17 residues. For the CDR3, the DNA is TGCGCCAGCAGCCGAGGGACGTCAGCTTCTGGGGCCAACGTCCTGACTTTC. Its translation is CASSRGTSASGANVLTF.

The V and J genes are TRBV9 and TRBJ2-1; D is tentatively TRBD1 or TRBD2 (6 bases each). The CDR3 has 15 residues. Germline V CDR1 and CDR2: SGDLS, YYNGEE. V gave up 7 bases and J gave up 2 bases, with 16 bases separating them. This CDR3 is CASAQGGRPYNEQFF. For the CDR3, the DNA is TGTGCCAGCGCCCAAGGGGGGCGGCCCTACAATGAGCAGTTCTTC.

This clonotype was detected many times. Germline and junction disagree at one end, which may indicate a read error. This sequence joins TRBV12-3 or TRBV12-4 and TRBJ2-1, with 8 nucleotides matching TRBD2. This CDR3 spans 13 amino acids. CDR3 protein: CASSPGGYNEQFF. The CDR3 region has the DNA TGCGCCAGCAGCCCGGGGGGGTACAATGAGCAGTTCTTC.

For the CDR3, the DNA is TGTGCCTGGAGTGTGCGGGATGAAGCTTTCTTT. It specifies CAWSVRDEAFF. The genes are TRBV30 and TRBJ1-1; no firm D call. V was trimmed by 0 bases and J by 7 bases, leaving 6 bases between them. CDR3 length equals 11 residues. Germline CDR1 is GTSNPN and CDR2 is SVGIG (reference sequence).

Turning to this clonotype: This clone may be a read error of a much larger clone one base away. The CDR3: CASSPRRTAYQGTQYF. The CDR3 DNA sequence: TGTGCCAGCAGCCCACGCAGGACAGCGTACCAAGGGACCCAGTACTTC. V usage is TRBV7-9 and J usage is TRBJ2-5; D may be TRBD1 (6 bases). Looked up from germline, CDR1 is SEHNR and CDR2 is FQNEAQ (reference sequence). This CDR3 spans 16 amino acids.

Details on this clonotype: This likely reflects a read error, since a far larger clone is one base away. The gene calls are TRBV20-1 and TRBJ2-1, with D tentatively TRBD1 (6 bases). The tail of the sequence fits TRBJ2-5 better, so the J call may be wrong. The CDR3 runs to 13 residues. Per germline, CDR1 DFQATT and CDR2 SNEGSKA (reference sequence). Here the CDR3 reads CSGYRDIPETQYF. DNA of the CDR3: TGCAGTGGGTACCGGGACATTCCAGAGACCCAGTACTTC.

This clonotype was observed many times. The CDR3 loop is CASSPGANSPLHF. Here the CDR3 DNA reads TGTGCCAGCAGCCCCGGAGCTAATTCACCCCTCCACTTT. The V gene is TRBV7-2, the J gene TRBJ1-6; no reliable D call. Trimming shortened V by 5 bases and J by 6 bases, and 8 bases separated the two germline ends. This CDR3 is built from 13 residues. Germline assignment: CDR1 SGHTA and CDR2 FQGNSA.

This clonotype was detected many times. The genes are TRBV3-1 and TRBJ1-1; a weak D match, TRBD1 (5 bases). The CDR3 runs 15 residues. Trimming took off 1 base at V and 1 base at J, with 10 bases between the two ends. Germline-derived CDR1 and CDR2 are LGHDT and YNNKEL (reference sequence). The CDR3 bases are TGTGCCAGCAGCCAAGGAGGGGAGGGGAACACTGAAGCTTTCTTT. This translates into CASSQGGEGNTEAFF.

Many counts were recorded for this clonotype. V usage is TRBV19 and J usage is TRBJ2-1; tentatively, D is TRBD2 (6 bases). The CDR3 totals 14 residues. Germline V gene sequence: CDR1 LNHDA, CDR2 SQIVND (reference sequence). Trimming cost V 6 bases and J 1 base, with 10 bases left between them. CDR3 nucleotide sequence: TGTGCCAGTAGGCGGGACGTGTCCTACAATGAGCAGTTCTTC. It specifies CASRRDVSYNEQFF. The whole variable domain, remainder taken from reference TRBV19 and TRBJ2-1, is DGGITQSPKYLFRKEGQNVTLSCEQNLNHDAMYWYRQDPGQGLRLIYYSQIVNDFQKGDIAEGYSVSREKKESFPLTVTSAQKNPTAFYLCASRRDVSYNEQFFGPGTRLTVL.

This clonotype appeared a single time. The V call is TRBV5-1, the J call TRBJ2-1; D is perhaps TRBD1 (6 bases). The CDR3 spans 13 residues. Germline loops: CDR1 SGHRS, CDR2 YFSETQ. Trimming took 4 bases from V and 8 from J, leaving 13 bases between them. The DNA for the CDR3 is TGCGCCAGCAGCAAGACAGGCAAGGATGAGCAGTTCTTC. This translates into CASSKTGKDEQFF. Full variable domain (remainder filled in from reference TRBV5-1 and TRBJ2-1): KAGVTQTPRYLIKTRGQQVTLSCSPISGHRSVSWYQQTPGQGLQFLFEYFSETQRNKGNFPGRFSGRQFSNSRSEMNVSTLELGDSALYLCASSKTGKDEQFFGPGTRLTVL.

This clonotype was picked up many times. The chain couples TRBV20-1 to TRBJ2-1; 10 bases are a match to TRBD2. The germline V gene has CDR1 DFQATT and CDR2 SNEGSKA (reference sequence). The CDR3 sequence is 17 residues long. The ends lost 3 bases at V and 6 bases at J; junction bases unmatched: 14. DNA of the CDR3: TGCAGTGCTAGGGGTAGTAGCGGGGCTAGCGGGGGCAATGAGCAGTTCTTC. Amino acids: CSARGSSGASGGNEQFF.

In this sample, this clonotype turned up many times. The V call is TRBV20-1, the J call TRBJ2-2; 10 positions agree with TRBD2. Germline CDR1 and CDR2: DFQATT and SNEGSKA (reference sequence). The CDR3 is 15 residues long. The J segment lost 5 bases and the V segment lost 6 bases, leaving 9 bases of the junction unmatched. DNA of the CDR3: TGCAGTGCCGAATCTAGCGGGGGCCCAACCGGGGAGCTGTTTTTT. Its translation is CSAESSGGPTGELFF.

This clonotype was recorded many times. This sequence joins TRBV7-2 and TRBJ2-7; TRBD2 aligns across 13 bases. V shed 3 bases and J 7 bases; nucleotides not matched to a gene: 9. This CDR3 has 16 residues. CDR1 is SGHTA, CDR2 FQGNSA, per germline. The CDR3, as DNA: TGTGCCAGCAGCTTCGAGGCTACTAGCGGGGGGGAAGAGCAGTACTTC. Translated: CASSFEATSGGEEQYF.

In DNA form, the CDR3 reads TGTGCCAGCAGCCGAGGGGGGGCTGCTAATTCACCCCTCCACTTT. It specifies CASSRGGAANSPLHF. The rearrangement uses TRBV7-2 and TRBJ1-6; tentative D call: TRBD1 (6 bases). The CDR3 is made up of 15 amino acids. Trimming removed 5 bases at V and 6 bases at J, with 14 bases between. CDR1 is SGHTA, CDR2 FQGNSA, per germline. The variable domain in full, with the rest retrieved from reference TRBV7-2 and TRBJ1-6, is GAGVSQSPSNKVTEKGKDVELRCDPISGHTALYWYRQSLGQGLEFLIYFQGNSAPDKSGLPSDRFSAERTGGSVSTLTIQRTQQEDSAVYLCASSRGGAANSPLHFGNGTRLTVT.

This clonotype was observed at least ten times. The V gene is TRBV12-3 or TRBV12-4, the J gene TRBJ2-2, with TRBD1 identical over 8 bases. This CDR3 spans 15 amino acids. The junction had 7 bases not matched to a gene; V was cut back by 6 bases and J by 4 bases. The CDR3 is CASSELQGATGELFF. The CDR3 bases are TGTGCCAGCAGCGAGTTGCAGGGGGCCACCGGGGAGCTGTTTTTT.

The chain carries TRBV30 and TRBJ1-4; 7 bases match TRBD1. Germline V lookup: CDR1 GTSNPN, CDR2 SVGIG (reference sequence). V gave up 0 bases and J gave up 8 bases; unmatched junction bases: 12. This CDR3 comprises 16 residues. The CDR3 nucleotides are TGTGCCTGGAGTGTCCGATCGGTCACAGGGGCCGAAAAACTGTTTTTT. Encoded protein: CAWSVRSVTGAEKLFF.

The sample holds many counts of this clonotype. This chain links TRBV7-3 with TRBJ2-7; D perhaps matches TRBD1 (5 bases). CDR3 size: 15 residues. From germline, CDR1 is SGHTA and CDR2 FQGTGA. Trimming took 4 bases from V and 5 from J, leaving 18 bases between them. The CDR3 loop reads CASSSKIQVIHEQYF. CDR3 sequence (DNA): TGTGCCAGCAGCTCGAAGATACAGGTAATCCACGAGCAGTACTTC. Full variable domain (missing parts from reference TRBV7-3 and TRBJ2-7): GAGVSQTPSNKVTEKGKYVELRCDPISGHTALYWYRQSLGQGPEFLIYFQGTGAADDSGLPNDRFFAVRPEGSVSTLKIQRTERGDSAVYLCASSSKIQVIHEQYFGPGTRLTVT.

The chain has TRBV20-1 and TRBJ2-2, with TRBD2 matching over 12 bases. Per the germline V gene, CDR1 is DFQATT and CDR2 is SNEGSKA (reference sequence). V was clipped by 1 base and J by 5 bases; unmatched bases: 5. There are 16 residues in the CDR3. The CDR3 DNA is TGCAGTGCTAGAGGGGTCCTAGCGGGGGGGACCGGGGAGCTGTTTTTT. Translation gives CSARGVLAGGTGELFF.

This clonotype was observed at least ten times. This chain joins TRBV7-2 and TRBJ2-7, with D possibly TRBD2 on 5 matching bases. Looked up from germline, CDR1 is SGHTA and CDR2 is FQGNSA. The V end was cut by 2 bases, the J end by 0 bases, with 17 bases between. The CDR3 loop spans 17 amino acids. This CDR3 is CASSLTPSVGSSYEQYF. DNA of the CDR3: TGTGCCAGCAGCTTAACTCCCTCGGTGGGGAGCTCCTACGAGCAGTACTTC.

Concerning this clonotype: A much larger clonotype is one base distant, so this may be a read error. The rearrangement links TRBV5-6 to TRBJ2-1; TRBD1 is a possible D gene (6 bases). This CDR3 contains 16 residues. Germline loops: CDR1 SGHDT, CDR2 YYEEEE. Trimming shortened V by 4 bases and J by 2 bases, and 16 bases separated the two germline ends. The CDR3 nucleotides are TGTGCCAGCAGCCTCCTCGGCAGGGGCGCCTACAATGAGCAGTTCTTC. This gives the protein CASSLLGRGAYNEQFF.

In its sample, this clonotype was seen many times. This sequence joins TRBV29-1 and TRBJ1-2; tentative D call: TRBD1 (5 bases). V dropped 6 bases and J dropped 5 bases, with 16 bases sitting between them. This CDR3 has 13 amino acids. Germline CDR1 is SQVTM and CDR2 is ANQGSEA. The chain's CDR3 is CSVSGGEEYGYTF. The CDR3 DNA reads TGCAGCGTCTCGGGAGGGGAGGAATATGGCTACACCTTC. The full variable domain, completed using reference TRBV29-1 and TRBJ1-2, is SAVISQKPSRDICQRGTSLTIQCQVDSQVTMMFWYRQQPGQSLTLIATANQGSEATYESGFVIDKFPISRPNLTFSTLTVSNMSPEDSSIYLCSVSGGEEYGYTFGSGTRLTVV.

This clonotype came up many times. The rearrangement joins TRBV7-2 to TRBJ1-6; 8 positions agree with TRBD1. The CDR3 is 15 amino acids. V gave up 4 bases and J gave up 7 bases; unmatched junction bases: 6. CDR1 and CDR2 from the germline V gene are SGHTA and FQGNSA. The CDR3, as DNA: TGTGCCAGCAGCTCTGACAGGGGAAACAATTCACCCCTCCACTTT. Translating gives CASSSDRGNNSPLHF.

This clonotype was counted ten times or more. The chain combines TRBV11-2 with TRBJ1-2, with D perhaps matching TRBD1 (5 bases). This CDR3 spans 17 amino acids. Germline CDR1 is SGHAT and CDR2 is FQNNGV. Trimming took off 7 bases at V and 3 bases at J, with 24 bases between the two ends. The CDR3 here is CASTPRAGVPLDYGYTF. CDR3 coding DNA: TGTGCCAGCACCCCCCGGGCGGGGGTGCCTTTGGACTATGGCTACACCTTC.

This clonotype was detected ten times or more. The chain couples TRBV6-1 to TRBJ2-7; 7 positions agree with TRBD2. The junction had 15 bases not matched to a gene; V was cut back by 2 bases and J by 8 bases. Germline CDR1 and CDR2: MNHNS and SASEGT. This CDR3 is built from 16 residues. This chain's CDR3 is CASSEYSGGRPRKQYF. The CDR3 coding sequence is TGTGCCAGCAGTGAATATTCGGGAGGCCGCCCCCGGAAGCAGTACTTC.

This clonotype was observed many times. The CDR3 sequence is CASSKTGGGYEQYF. CDR3 bases: TGTGCCAGCAGCAAGACAGGGGGAGGCTACGAGCAGTACTTC. The chain employs TRBV7-2 and TRBJ2-7, with TRBD1 matching over 9 bases. V gave up 5 bases and J gave up 3 bases; unmatched junction bases: 5. This CDR3 comprises 14 residues. CDR1 and CDR2 from the germline V gene are SGHTA and FQGNSA.

In its sample, this clonotype was seen many times. V usage is TRBV7-2 and J usage is TRBJ1-5; D unclear. V lost 2 bases, J lost 2 bases, and 10 bases lay in between. Germline V lookup: CDR1 SGHTA, CDR2 FQGNSA. CDR3 length: 15 amino acids. The CDR3 reads CASSLFGEGNQPQHF. In DNA form, the CDR3 reads TGTGCCAGCAGCTTATTCGGAGAGGGCAATCAGCCCCAGCATTTT.

The sample holds many counts of this clonotype. The chain combines TRBV12-3 or TRBV12-4 with TRBJ1-4; TRBD1 aligns across 8 bases. The CDR3 runs 14 residues. With 6 bases clipped from V and 4 bases from J, the junction kept 4 bases outside the gene matches. The DNA for the CDR3 is TGTGCCAGCAGGTCGACAGGGGTTAATGAAAAACTGTTTTTT. It is translated as CASRSTGVNEKLFF.

This clonotype was counted ten times or more. DNA of the CDR3: TGTGCCAGCAGTTTAGGTGAGACAGGGAATGAGCAGTTCTTC. Translated, it gives CASSLGETGNEQFF. This sequence joins TRBV12-3 or TRBV12-4 and TRBJ2-1; 7 bases line up with TRBD1. Trimming cost V 1 base and J 7 bases; bases outside gene matches: 4. This CDR3 has 14 residues.

There are many counts of this clonotype. The V call is TRBV19, the J call TRBJ1-1, with 7 bases lining up with TRBD1. V dropped 5 bases and J dropped 2; count of bases not matched to a gene: 8. This CDR3 spans 15 amino acids. Germline values: CDR1 LNHDA, CDR2 SQIVND (reference sequence). CDR3 residues: CASSPRGQINTEAFF. Here the CDR3 DNA reads TGTGCCAGTAGTCCAAGGGGACAGATTAACACTGAAGCTTTCTTT.